By its share, the clone carrying this TCR beta chain is medium-sized. This sample is drawn from a study of T cells in localized non-small cell lung cancer. The V and J ends lost 2 bases and 7 bases respectively, with 20 bases between them. This CDR3 is 17 amino acids long. Germline V lookup: CDR1 ENHRY, CDR2 SYGVKD. Repertoires were generated with immunoSEQ multiplex PCR, while TCRdb's copy carries only in-frame clones and drops some. The table shows 2,000 to 2,500 clones, with around a quarter occurring only once. V usage is TRBV10-3 and J usage is TRBJ1-4, with TRBD1 as a possible D gene (5 bases). The source of this sequence is a man aged 40 to 70 with stage II lung adenocarcinoma. The source material was lung tumor tissue, sampled before any cancer treatment. CDR3 region: CAISEGDPSFPVEKLFF. CDR3 DNA sequence: TGTGCCATCAGTGAGGGGGACCCTAGTTTTCCCGTTGAAAAACTGTTTTTT.